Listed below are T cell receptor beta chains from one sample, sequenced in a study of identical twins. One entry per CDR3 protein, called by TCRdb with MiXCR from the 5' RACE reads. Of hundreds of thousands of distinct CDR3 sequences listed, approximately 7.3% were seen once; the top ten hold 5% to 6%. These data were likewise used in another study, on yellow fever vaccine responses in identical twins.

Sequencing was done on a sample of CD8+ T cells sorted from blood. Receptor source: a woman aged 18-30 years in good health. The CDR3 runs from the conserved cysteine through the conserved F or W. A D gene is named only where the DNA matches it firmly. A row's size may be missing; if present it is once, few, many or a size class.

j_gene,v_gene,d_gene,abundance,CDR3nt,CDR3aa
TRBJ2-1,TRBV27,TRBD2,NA,TGTGCCAGCACCCCCGGGACTAGCAGCTACAATGAGCAGTTCTTC,CASTPGTSSYNEQFF
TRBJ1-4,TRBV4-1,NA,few,TGCGCCAGCAGCCAAGTCGTAGGGATTGAAAAACTGTTTTTT,CASSQVVGIEKLFF
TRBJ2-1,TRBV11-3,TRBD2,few,TGTGCCAGCAGCTTTCGACTAGCGGGAGGGTCCTACAATGAGCAGTTCTTC,CASSFRLAGGSYNEQFF
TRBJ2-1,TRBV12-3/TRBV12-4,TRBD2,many,TGTGCCAGCAGTTTGAGCGGGGTCTACAATGAGCAGTTCTTC,CASSLSGVYNEQFF
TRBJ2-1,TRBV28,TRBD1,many,TGTGCCAGCAGTTTAACCGGGACAGGGCCTGAGCAGTTCTTC,CASSLTGTGPEQFF
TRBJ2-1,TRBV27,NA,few,TGTGCCAGCAGTCCTCGGCGGGTTAGACAAGATGAGCAGTTCTTC,CASSPRRVRQDEQFF
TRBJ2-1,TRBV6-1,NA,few,TGTGCCAGCAGTGCGGGGGTGACTAATGAGCAGTTCTTC,CASSAGVTNEQFF
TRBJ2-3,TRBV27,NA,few,TGTGCCAGCAGTTTGACGGGCGAAGATACGCAGTATTTT,CASSLTGEDTQYF
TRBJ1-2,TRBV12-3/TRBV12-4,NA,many,TGTGCCAGCAGTTTATCAGGAGCAGACTACTATGGCTACACCTTC,CASSLSGADYYGYTF
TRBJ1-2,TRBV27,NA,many,TGTGCCAGCAGTTTATCGTTGGGGGGCGTCTATGGCTACACCTTC,CASSLSLGGVYGYTF
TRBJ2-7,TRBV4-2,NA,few,TGTGCCAGCAGCCAAGAAGACTCCTACGAGCAGTACTTC,CASSQEDSYEQYF
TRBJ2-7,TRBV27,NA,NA,TGTGCCAGCAGTGGAAAGAACAGGACCACCGGCGAGCAGTACTTC,CASSGKNRTTGEQYF
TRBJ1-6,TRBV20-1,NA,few,TGCAGTGCAGAGGCGCTTTACCCCGATTCACCCCTCCACTTT,CSAEALYPDSPLHF
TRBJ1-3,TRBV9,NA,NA,TGTGCCAGCAGCGTCGAGGGGGAGGCGGGAAACACCATATATTTT,CASSVEGEAGNTIYF
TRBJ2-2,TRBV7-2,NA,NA,TGTGCCAGCAGCCATTACGGGGACACAAACACCGGGGAGCTGTTTTTT,CASSHYGDTNTGELFF
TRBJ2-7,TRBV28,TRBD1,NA,TGTGCCAGCAGTTTCGGCAACCGGGACAGCAACTCCTACGAGCAGTACTTC,CASSFGNRDSNSYEQYF
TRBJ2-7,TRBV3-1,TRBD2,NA,TGTGCCAGCGGACCGACTAGCGGGTACGAGCAGTACTTC,CASGPTSGYEQYF
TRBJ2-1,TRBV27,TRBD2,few,TGTGCCAGCAGTTTTACGCCTAGCGGGGCCGATGAGCAGTTCTTC,CASSFTPSGADEQFF
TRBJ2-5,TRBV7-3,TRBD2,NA,TGTGCCAGCAGCCCCGGTAGCGGGAGTGCGGGGGAGACCCAGTACTTC,CASSPGSGSAGETQYF
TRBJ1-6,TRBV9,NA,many,TGTGCCAGCAGCGTAGCTCTGGGGTCGGATTCACCCCTCCACTTT,CASSVALGSDSPLHF
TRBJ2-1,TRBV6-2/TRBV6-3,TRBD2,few,TGTGCCAGCAGTTACGGAATAGCGGGGCCCGTACTATTCTTC,CASSYGIAGPVLFF
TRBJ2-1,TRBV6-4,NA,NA,TGTGCCAGCAGTCCCGCTGAAAACAATGAGCAGTTCTTC,CASSPAENNEQFF
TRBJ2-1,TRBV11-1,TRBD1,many,TGTGCCAGCAGCTACACACCGGGACAGGGGCGAAATGAGCAGTTCTTC,CASSYTPGQGRNEQFF
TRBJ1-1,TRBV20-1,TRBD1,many,TGCAGTGCTAGAGACTGGACAGGGGGCATTGGGATGAACACTGAAGCTTTCTTT,CSARDWTGGIGMNTEAFF
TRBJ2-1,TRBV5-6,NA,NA,TGTGCCAGCAGCCCCAGGGCAGGGCCATTGAATGAGCAGTTCTTC,CASSPRAGPLNEQFF
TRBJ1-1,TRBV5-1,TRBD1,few,TGCGCCAGCAGCCCCCGGGACAGGCCATATGAAGCTTTCTTT,CASSPRDRPYEAFF
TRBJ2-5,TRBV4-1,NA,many,TGCGCCAGCAGCATTGGGCCACTAGCAGAGACCCAGTACTTC,CASSIGPLAETQYF
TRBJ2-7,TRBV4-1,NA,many,TGCGCCAGCAGCCAAGGCGGGCTCGAGCAGTACTTC,CASSQGGLEQYF
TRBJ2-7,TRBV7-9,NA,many,TGTGCCAGCACCCACCCCGGGACGGACCCCTACGAGCAGTACTTC,CASTHPGTDPYEQYF
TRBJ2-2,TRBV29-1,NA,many,TGCAGCGTCACCGGGGAAGGGGACACCGGGGAGCTGTTTTTT,CSVTGEGDTGELFF
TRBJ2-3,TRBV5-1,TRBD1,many,TGCGCCAGCAGCCGGGACAGATCCAGCACAGATACGCAGTATTTT,CASSRDRSSTDTQYF
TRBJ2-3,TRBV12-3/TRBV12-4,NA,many,TGTGCCAGCAGTTTAATGCTCGTAGATACGCAGTATTTT,CASSLMLVDTQYF
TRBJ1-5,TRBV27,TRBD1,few,TGTGCCAGCAGTCCCGACAGGGTAAGCAATCAGCCCCAGCATTTT,CASSPDRVSNQPQHF
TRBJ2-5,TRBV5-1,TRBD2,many,TGCGCCAGCAGCTTGCGTCTAGCGGGAAACCAAGAGACCCAGTACTTC,CASSLRLAGNQETQYF
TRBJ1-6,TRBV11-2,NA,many,TGTGCCAGCAGCATCGGTGGGGGAGGGTATTCACCCCTCCACTTT,CASSIGGGGYSPLHF
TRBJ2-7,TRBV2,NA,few,TGTGCCACCGAAGGAGGCGTTGCTTTTGGGCAGTACTTC,CATEGGVAFGQYF
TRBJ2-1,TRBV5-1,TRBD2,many,TGCGCCAGCAGCTTATACCCCGGGACTAGCGGGAGACGCAATGAGCAGTTCTTC,CASSLYPGTSGRRNEQFF
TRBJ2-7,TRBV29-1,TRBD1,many,TGCAGCGTTGAGGACGGGGACAGGACCTACGAGCAGTACTTC,CSVEDGDRTYEQYF
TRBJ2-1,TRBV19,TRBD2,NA,TGTGCCAGTAGTATCGGACTAGCGGGGGCGGCGAGGGGAAATGAGCAGTTCTTC,CASSIGLAGAARGNEQFF
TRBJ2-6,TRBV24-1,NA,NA,TGTGCCACCGAAGGACAATCCAAGGGCGCCGAAGGGGCCAACGTCCTGACTTTC,CATEGQSKGAEGANVLTF
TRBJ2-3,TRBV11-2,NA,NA,TGTGCCAGCAGCTTAGCCGGGACCATGGGCACAGATACGCAGTATTTT,CASSLAGTMGTDTQYF
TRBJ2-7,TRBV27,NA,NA,TGTGCCAGCAGTTTATCGCTCGGGACCGTCTCCTACGAGCAGTACTTC,CASSLSLGTVSYEQYF
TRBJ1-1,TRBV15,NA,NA,TGTGCCACCAGCCGGCAGGCGATCGACACTGAAGCTTTCTTT,CATSRQAIDTEAFF
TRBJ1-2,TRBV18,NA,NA,TGTGCCAGCTCACCACCGACCGGGGATTCTGGCTACACCTTC,CASSPPTGDSGYTF
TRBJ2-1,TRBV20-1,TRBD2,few,TGCAGTGCTAGAGAGCTAGCGGGGGTGGAGCAGTTCTTC,CSARELAGVEQFF
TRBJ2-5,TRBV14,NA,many,TGTGCCAGCAGCCAAGATTCCGGTTGGGTGACCCAGTACTTC,CASSQDSGWVTQYF
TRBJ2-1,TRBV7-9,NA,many,TGTGCCAGCAGCAAAAACGAGGGCGCACTCTACAATGAGCAGTTCTTC,CASSKNEGALYNEQFF
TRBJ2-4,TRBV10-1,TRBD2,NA,TGCGCCAGCAAGGAGCGGGGAGATACAGCCAAAAACATTCAGTACTTC,CASKERGDTAKNIQYF